This T cell receptor (beta chain) was recovered during a study of CD8+CD57+ T cells in acquired aplastic anemia. About the research overall: Yields of DNA that came from sorted CD4+ and CD8+ cells averaged roughly 3.3 ug. Healthy-donor CD4+ cells averaged roughly 10.8 million reads.

At least ten counts were recorded for this clonotype. V was shortened by 3 bases and J by 3 bases, with 39 bases between the two germline ends. Germline assignment: CDR1 SGHTA and CDR2 FQGNSA. This CDR3 spans 23 amino acids. CDR3 and TCR beta VDJ profiling relied on a genomic DNA template. TCRdb passed the reads through MiXCR, listing each CDR3 protein once. The sample holds about 210,000 distinct CDR3 sequences, approximately 57% seen once. Material: sorted CD4+, CD8+, or CD8+CD57+ T cells (not recorded which) from PBMCs. The receptor's source is a human donor in good health. This rearrangement joins TRBV7-2 to TRBJ2-7; maybe TRBD2 (5 bases). The CDR3 reads CASSFSTMDQIGKWHQIDYEQYF. The CDR3 DNA reads as TGTGCCAGCAGCTTCTCCACGATGGACCAAATCGGGAAATGGCACCAAATAGACTACGAGCAGTACTTC.